Detailed here is one T cell receptor (beta chain). These data come from a study of blood T cell repertoires in COVID-19. In the study overall: Sites across the United States, Italy and Spain contributed samples from acute and convalescent COVID-19. PBMCs, B-cell-depleted T cells, or T cells provided the cDNA or gDNA that made up the material.

In the source study's methods: Reference gene primer amplification in the assay estimated nucleated cell counts. TCRdb's copy holds only in-frame clones and misses some; the assay was immunoSEQ multiplex PCR. D and trimming come from the DNA, and the V and J calls and clone size come from that table. The data hold 250,000 to 300,000 clones, with around 90% observed a single time. The CDR3 totals 13 residues. Germline V gene sequence: CDR1 MNHEY, CDR2 SMNVEV (reference sequence). V was pared by 3 bases and J by 11 bases, with 13 bases between. This TCR derives from a woman between 40 and 55 years old who had recovered from COVID-19. The chain combines TRBV27 with TRBJ1-4; D not certain. Sequencing used peripheral blood. CDR3 protein: CASSFQARRKLFF. The CDR3 DNA reads as TGTGCCAGCAGTTTCCAGGCCCGGAGGAAACTGTTTTTT. Based on the CDR3 plus reference TRBV27 and TRBJ1-4, the full variable domain is EAQVTQNPRYLITVTGKKLTVTCSQNMNHEYMSWYRQDPGLGLRQIYYSMNVEVTDKGDVPEGYKVSRKEKRNFPLILESPSPNQTSLYFCASSFQARRKLFFGSGTQLSVL.